The entry below describes one T cell receptor beta chain. The antigen remains undetermined. This sample was included in a study of blood T cells in healthy people across ages. Through a sample-barcoded 5' primer and a J-beta primer mix, a second PCR was run for about 6 to 12 cycles. Template switching added a 12-random-nucleotide identifier to every cDNA molecule. In TCRdb, the 5' RACE reads were re-called with MiXCR into one record per CDR3 protein. The table lists 550,000 to 800,000 distinct CDR3 sequences, roughly 21% of them singletons, with 3.5% to 4% in the top ten. Study findings and constraints: Both naive CD4+ cell counts and diversity were greater in long-lived donors than in aged donors. Estimates of total diversity, which came from one million sequenced T cells, were considered to be underestimates.

The V gene lost 0 bases and the J gene lost 5 bases, with 14 bases spanning the gap. The germline V gene encodes CDR1 MNHEY and CDR2 SVGAGI. The CDR3 has 16 amino acids. The source material was blood. This chain uses TRBV6-5 with TRBJ1-3, with D unclear. This receptor was identified in a man between 65 and 85 years old in good health. The DNA for the CDR3 is TGTGCCAGCAGTTACTCTACCAGAGGGTCGAGAAACACCATATATTTT. Translated: CASSYSTRGSRNTIYF.